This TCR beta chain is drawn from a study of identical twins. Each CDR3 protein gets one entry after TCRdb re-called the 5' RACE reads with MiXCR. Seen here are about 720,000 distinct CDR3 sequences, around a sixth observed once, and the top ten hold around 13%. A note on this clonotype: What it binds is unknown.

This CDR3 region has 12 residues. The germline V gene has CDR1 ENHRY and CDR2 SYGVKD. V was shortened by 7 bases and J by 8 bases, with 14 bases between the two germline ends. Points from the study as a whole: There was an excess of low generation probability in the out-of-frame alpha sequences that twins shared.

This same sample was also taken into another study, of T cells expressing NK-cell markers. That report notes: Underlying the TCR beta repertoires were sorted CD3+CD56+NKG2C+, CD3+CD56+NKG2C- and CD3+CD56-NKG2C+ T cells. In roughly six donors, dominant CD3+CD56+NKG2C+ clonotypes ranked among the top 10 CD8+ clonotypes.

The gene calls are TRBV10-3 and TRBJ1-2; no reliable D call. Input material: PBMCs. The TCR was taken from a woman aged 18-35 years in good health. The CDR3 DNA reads TGTGCCATCAAAACAGAAGGACGCGGCTACACCTTC. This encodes CAIKTEGRGYTF.